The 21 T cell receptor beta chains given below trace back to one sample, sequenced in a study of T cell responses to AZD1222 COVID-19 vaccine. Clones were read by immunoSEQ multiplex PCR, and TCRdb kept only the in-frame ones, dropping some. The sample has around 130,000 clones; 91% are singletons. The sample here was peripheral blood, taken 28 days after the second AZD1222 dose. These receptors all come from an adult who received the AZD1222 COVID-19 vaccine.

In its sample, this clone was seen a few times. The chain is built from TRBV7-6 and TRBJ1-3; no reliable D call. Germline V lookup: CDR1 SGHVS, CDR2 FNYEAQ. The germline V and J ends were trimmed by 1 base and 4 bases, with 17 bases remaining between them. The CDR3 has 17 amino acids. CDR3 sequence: CASSLVRAQRGGNTIYF. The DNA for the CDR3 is TGTGCCAGCAGCTTAGTACGTGCTCAAAGAGGGGGAAACACCATATATTTT.

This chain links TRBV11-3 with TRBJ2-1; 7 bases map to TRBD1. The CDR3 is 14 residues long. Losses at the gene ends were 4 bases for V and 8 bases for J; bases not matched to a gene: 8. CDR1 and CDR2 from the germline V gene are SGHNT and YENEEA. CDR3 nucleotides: TGTGCCAGCAGCTCATATGACAGGGCCCATGAGCAGTTCTTC. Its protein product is CASSSYDRAHEQFF.

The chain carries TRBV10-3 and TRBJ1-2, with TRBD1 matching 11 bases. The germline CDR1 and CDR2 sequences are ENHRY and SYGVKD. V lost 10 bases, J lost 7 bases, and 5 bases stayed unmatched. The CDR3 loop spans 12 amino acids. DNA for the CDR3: TGTGCCACCGGACAGGGGGCGGGTGGCTACACCTTC. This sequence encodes CATGQGAGGYTF.

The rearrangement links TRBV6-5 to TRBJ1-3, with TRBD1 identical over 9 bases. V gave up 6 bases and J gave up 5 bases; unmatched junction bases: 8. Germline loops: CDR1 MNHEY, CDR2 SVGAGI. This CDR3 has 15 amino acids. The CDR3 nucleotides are TGTGCCAGCAGCCTCCCGGGGACAGGGAGAAACACCATATATTTT. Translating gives CASSLPGTGRNTIYF.

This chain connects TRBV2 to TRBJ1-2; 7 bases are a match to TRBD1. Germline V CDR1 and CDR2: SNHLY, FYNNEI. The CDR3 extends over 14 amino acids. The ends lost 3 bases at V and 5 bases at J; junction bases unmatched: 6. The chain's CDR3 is CASSDRGAGYGYTF. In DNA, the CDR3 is TGTGCCAGCAGTGACAGGGGGGCTGGGTATGGCTACACCTTC.

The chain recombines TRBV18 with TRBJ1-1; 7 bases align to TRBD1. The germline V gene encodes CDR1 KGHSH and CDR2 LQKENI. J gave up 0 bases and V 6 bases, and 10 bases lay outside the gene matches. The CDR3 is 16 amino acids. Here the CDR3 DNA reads TGTGCCAGCTCGCGAACAGGGGCGAACATGAACACTGAAGCTTTCTTT. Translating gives CASSRTGANMNTEAFF. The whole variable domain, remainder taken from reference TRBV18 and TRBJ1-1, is NAGVMQNPRHLVRRRGQEARLRCSPMKGHSHVYWYRQLPEEGLKFMVYLQKENIIDESGMPKERFSAEFPKEGPSILRIQQVVRGDSAAYFCASSRTGANMNTEAFFGQGTRLTVV.

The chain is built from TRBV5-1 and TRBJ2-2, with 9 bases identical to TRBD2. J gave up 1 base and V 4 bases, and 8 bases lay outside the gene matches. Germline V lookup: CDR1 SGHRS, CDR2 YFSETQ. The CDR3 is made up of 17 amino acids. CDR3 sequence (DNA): TGCGCCAGCAGCCAAGGATTGACTAGCGGGAACACCGGGGAGCTGTTTTTT. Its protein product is CASSQGLTSGNTGELFF.

The CDR3 DNA reads as TGTGCCAGCAGTCGGAACACTGACACCTATGGCTACACCTTC. It specifies CASSRNTDTYGYTF. The gene calls are TRBV27 and TRBJ1-2; D ambiguous. This CDR3 is built from 14 residues. Trimming removed 5 bases at V and 4 bases at J, with 14 bases between. CDR1 MNHEY and CDR2 SMNVEV come from the germline V gene (reference sequence).

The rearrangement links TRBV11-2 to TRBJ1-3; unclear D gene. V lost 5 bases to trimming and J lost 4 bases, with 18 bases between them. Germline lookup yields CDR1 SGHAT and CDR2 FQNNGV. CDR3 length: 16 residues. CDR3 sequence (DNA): TGTGCCAGCAGCCTCCCATGGGCAAGTACGGGAAACACCATATATTTT. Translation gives CASSLPWASTGNTIYF.

CDR3 nucleotides: TGTGCCAGCAGTTTCCGGGAGAACACTGAAGCTTTCTTT. It encodes CASSFRENTEAFF. V usage is TRBV12-3 or TRBV12-4 and J usage is TRBJ1-1; no clear D. The CDR3 has 13 residues. Trimming removed 3 bases at V and 1 base at J, with 6 bases between.

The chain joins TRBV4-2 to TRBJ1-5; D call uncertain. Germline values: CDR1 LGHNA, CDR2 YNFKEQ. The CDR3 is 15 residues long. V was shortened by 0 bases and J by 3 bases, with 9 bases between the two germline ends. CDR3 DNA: TGTGCCAGCAGCCAAGATGTTCAGCCCAATCAGCCCCAGCATTTT. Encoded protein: CASSQDVQPNQPQHF.

The DNA of the CDR3 is TGTGCCAGCAGCCTCCAGGGACTAGCGGGAGGCAATGAGCAGTTCTTC. It codes for CASSLQGLAGGNEQFF. J is TRBJ2-1 and V is TRBV7-2, with 15 bases identical to TRBD2. The trim removed 5 bases at V and 6 bases at J, leaving 5 bases unmatched. Germline CDR1 and CDR2: SGHTA and FQGNSA. The CDR3 consists of 16 residues.

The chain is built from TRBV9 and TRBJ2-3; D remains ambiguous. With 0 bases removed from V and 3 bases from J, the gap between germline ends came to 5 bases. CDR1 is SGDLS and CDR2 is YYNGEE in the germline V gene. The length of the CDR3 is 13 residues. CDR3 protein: CASSVDGTDTQYF. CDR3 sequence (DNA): TGTGCCAGCAGCGTAGACGGTACAGATACGCAGTATTTT.

CDR3 coding DNA: TGTGCCAGTAGTATAAGGGGACAGGGATCCACTGAAGCTTTCTTT. This translates into CASSIRGQGSTEAFF. The rearrangement uses TRBV19 and TRBJ1-1; TRBD1 matches 9 bases. Germline CDR1 is LNHDA and CDR2 is SQIVND (reference sequence). Unmatched junction bases numbered 5, after V lost 2 bases and J lost 4 bases. CDR3 length: 15 amino acids.

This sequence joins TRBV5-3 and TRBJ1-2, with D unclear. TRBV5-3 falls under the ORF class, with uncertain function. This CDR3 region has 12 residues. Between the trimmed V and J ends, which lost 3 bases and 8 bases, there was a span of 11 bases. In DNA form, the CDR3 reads TGTGCCAGAAGCTCAATAGGGTCCGGCTACACCTTC. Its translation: CARSSIGSGYTF.

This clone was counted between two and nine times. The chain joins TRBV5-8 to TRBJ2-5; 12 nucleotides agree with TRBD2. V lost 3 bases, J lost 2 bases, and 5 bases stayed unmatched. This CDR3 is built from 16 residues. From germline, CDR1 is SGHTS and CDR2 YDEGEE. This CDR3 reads CASSSWTSGEQETQYF. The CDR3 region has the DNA TGTGCCAGCAGCTCCTGGACTAGCGGGGAACAAGAGACCCAGTACTTC.

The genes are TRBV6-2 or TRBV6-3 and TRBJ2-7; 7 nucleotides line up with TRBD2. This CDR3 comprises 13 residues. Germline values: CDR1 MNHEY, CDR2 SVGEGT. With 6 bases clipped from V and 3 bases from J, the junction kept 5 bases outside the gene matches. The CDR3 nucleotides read TGTGCCAGCAGCCGGAGCGGGATCTACGAGCAGTACGTC. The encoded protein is CASSRSGIYEQYV.

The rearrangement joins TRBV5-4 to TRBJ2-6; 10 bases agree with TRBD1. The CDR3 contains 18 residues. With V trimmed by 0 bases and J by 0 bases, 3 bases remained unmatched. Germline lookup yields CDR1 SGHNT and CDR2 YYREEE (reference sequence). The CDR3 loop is CASSLGQGASSGANVLTF. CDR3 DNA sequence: TGTGCCAGCAGCTTGGGACAGGGGGCTTCCTCTGGGGCCAACGTCCTGACTTTC.

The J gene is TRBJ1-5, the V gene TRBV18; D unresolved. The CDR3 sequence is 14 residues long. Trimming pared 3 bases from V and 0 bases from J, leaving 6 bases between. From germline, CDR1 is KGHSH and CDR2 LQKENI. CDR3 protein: CASSPEHSNQPQHF. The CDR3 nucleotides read TGTGCCAGCTCACCCGAACATAGCAATCAGCCCCAGCATTTT.

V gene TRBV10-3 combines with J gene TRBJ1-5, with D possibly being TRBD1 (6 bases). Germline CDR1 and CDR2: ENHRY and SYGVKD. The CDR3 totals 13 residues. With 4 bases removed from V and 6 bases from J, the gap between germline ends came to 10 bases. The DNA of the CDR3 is TGTGCCATCAGTGCAGGGGACGGTCAGCCCCAGCATTTT. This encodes CAISAGDGQPQHF.

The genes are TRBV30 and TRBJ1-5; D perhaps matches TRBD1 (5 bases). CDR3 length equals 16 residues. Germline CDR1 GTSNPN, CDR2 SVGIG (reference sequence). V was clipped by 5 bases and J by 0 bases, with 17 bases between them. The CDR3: CAWGRGGAYSNQPQHF. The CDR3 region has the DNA TGTGCCTGGGGTCGGGGAGGGGCCTATAGCAATCAGCCCCAGCATTTT.